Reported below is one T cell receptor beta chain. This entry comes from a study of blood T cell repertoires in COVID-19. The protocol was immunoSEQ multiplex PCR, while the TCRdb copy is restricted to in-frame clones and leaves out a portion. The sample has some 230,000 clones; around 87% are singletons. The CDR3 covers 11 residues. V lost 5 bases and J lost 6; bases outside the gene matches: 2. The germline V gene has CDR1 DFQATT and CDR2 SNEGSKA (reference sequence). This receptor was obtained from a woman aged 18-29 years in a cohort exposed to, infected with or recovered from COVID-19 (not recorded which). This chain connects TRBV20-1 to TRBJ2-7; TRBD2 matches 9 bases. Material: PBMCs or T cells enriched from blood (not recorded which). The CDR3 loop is CSARTSAEQYF. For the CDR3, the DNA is TGCAGTGCTCGGACTAGCGCCGAGCAGTACTTC.